This T cell receptor (beta chain) came from a study of OX40 agonist ivuxolimab in advanced cancers. Method: immunoSEQ multiplex PCR; TCRdb's copy keeps in-frame clones and lacks some. This table holds around 60,000 clones, roughly 90% found once. V lost 2 bases, J lost 2 bases, and 7 bases lay in between. The germline V gene encodes CDR1 KGHSH and CDR2 LQKENI. CDR3 length equals 13 residues. Blood sampling took place at baseline, cycle 4 day 1, and cycle 7 day 1. The chain recombines TRBV18 with TRBJ2-7; D uncertain. Sequenced here: CD4+ or CD8+ T cells sorted from blood, sampled in a trial of the OX40 agonist ivuxolimab. The receptor's source is an adult with an advanced solid tumor such as melanoma, head and neck, liver or kidney cancer. CDR3 region: CASSPARTYEQYF. DNA of the CDR3: TGTGCCAGCTCACCAGCCAGAACCTACGAGCAGTACTTC.